Shown below are 5 T cell receptor beta chains from a single sample sequenced in a study of blood T cell repertoires in COVID-19 (dated by TCRdb to about 2020). Library creation used the immunoSEQ multiplex PCR assay. TCRdb stores this immuneACCESS table with in-frame sequences only. Part of the clones is absent; in the studies checked, under half of the shortfall reflects unresolved V genes, and no reason is known for the rest. Present in this sample are about 130,000 clones, about 70% of which were seen just once. The ten biggest clones cover 5.5% to 7.5% of the sample. The sequencing sample was made of peripheral blood. The source is a man older than 75 with COVID-19, enrolled during active disease.

Worth noting for this clone: Other DNA sequences in the same sample also yield this CDR3. The V call is TRBV7-3, the J call TRBJ1-2; 7 bases are a match to TRBD1. Germline V lookup: CDR1 SGHTA, CDR2 FQGTGA. The J segment lost 2 bases and the V segment lost 5 bases, leaving 2 bases of the junction unmatched. CDR3 length: 13 residues. CDR3 sequence: CASSPDRNYGYTF. The CDR3 region has the DNA TGTGCCAGCAGCCCGGACAGGAACTATGGCTACACCTTC.

This clone was detected ten times or more. The V and J genes are TRBV5-6 and TRBJ2-2, with unresolved D. Germline CDR1 reads SGHDT; CDR2 reads YYEEEE. Trimming stripped 2 bases from V and 4 bases from J, with 12 bases between. The CDR3 has 15 residues. CDR3 amino acids: CASSLRLELTGELFF. The DNA for the CDR3 is TGTGCCAGCAGCTTAAGGCTGGAGCTCACCGGGGAGCTGTTTTTT.

The chain carries TRBV19 and TRBJ2-3; no definite D call. CDR1 is LNHDA, CDR2 SQIVND, per germline (reference sequence). The CDR3 is 16 residues long. V lost 3 bases and J lost 0, with 13 bases in between. CDR3 amino acids: CASSIMWLQSTDTQYF. For the CDR3, the DNA is TGTGCCAGTAGTATTATGTGGCTTCAAAGCACAGATACGCAGTATTTT. The complete variable domain, with remaining parts taken from reference TRBV19 and TRBJ2-3, reads DGGITQSPKYLFRKEGQNVTLSCEQNLNHDAMYWYRQDPGQGLRLIYYSQIVNDFQKGDIAEGYSVSREKKESFPLTVTSAQKNPTAFYLCASSIMWLQSTDTQYFGPGTRLTVL.

The genes are TRBV29-1 and TRBJ1-1; 7 nucleotides agree with TRBD1. Germline-derived CDR1 and CDR2 are SQVTM and ANQGSEA. V was clipped by 8 bases and J by 0 bases; unmatched bases: 6. CDR3 length: 13 amino acids. Written as DNA, the CDR3 is TGCAGCACCTGGGGACAGCTGAACACTGAAGCTTTCTTT. Translation gives CSTWGQLNTEAFF.

The gene calls are TRBV7-2 and TRBJ2-2; TRBD2 is a possible D gene (6 bases). This CDR3 comprises 14 residues. V shed 6 bases and J shed 5 bases, with 13 bases lying between them. Germline CDR1 is SGHTA and CDR2 is FQGNSA. CDR3 nucleotide sequence: TGTGCCAGCAGACTCGGGACTTTGACCGGGGAGCTGTTTTTT. Its translation: CASRLGTLTGELFF.